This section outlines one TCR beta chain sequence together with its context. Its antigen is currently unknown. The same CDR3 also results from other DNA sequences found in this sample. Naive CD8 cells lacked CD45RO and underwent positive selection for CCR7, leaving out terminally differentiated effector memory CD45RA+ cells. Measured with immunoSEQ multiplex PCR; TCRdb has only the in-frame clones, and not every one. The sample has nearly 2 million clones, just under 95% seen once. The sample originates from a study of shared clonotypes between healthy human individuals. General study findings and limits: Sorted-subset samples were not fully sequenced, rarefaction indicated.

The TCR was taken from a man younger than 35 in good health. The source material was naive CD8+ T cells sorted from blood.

DNA for the CDR3: TGTGCCTGGAGTGTAGGTGGCCTCGGCTACACCTTC. Residues: CAWSVGGLGYTF. The rearrangement links TRBV30 to TRBJ1-2; D unclear. The ends were cut back, 0 bases at V and 8 bases at J, with 10 bases in the middle. This CDR3 spans 12 amino acids. The V gene's germline CDR1 is GTSNPN and CDR2 SVGIG (reference sequence). Full variable domain (missing parts from reference TRBV30 and TRBJ1-2): SQTIHQWPATLVQPVGSPLSLECTVEGTSNPNLYWYRQAAGRGLQLLFYSVGIGQISSEVPQNLSASRPQDRQFILSSKKLLLSDSGFYLCAWSVGGLGYTFGSGTRLTVV.